The 4 T cell receptor beta chains listed next were all sequenced from one sample in a study of T-cell memory formation after mild COVID-19. TCRdb re-called the 5' RACE reads through MiXCR, storing one row per CDR3 protein. The sample yields over 500,000 distinct CDR3 sequences, roughly 17% seen once. Sequences were obtained from PBMCs or a T cell subset sorted from them (not recorded which). The receptor set was obtained from an adult woman who had mild COVID-19 (a few samples of this study predate the infection). Cell type and time point are not known.

The V call is TRBV5-6, the J call TRBJ2-1, with TRBD1 matching 7 bases. J was trimmed by 7 bases and V by 4 bases; bases with no gene match: 17. The CDR3 length is 17 residues. Looked up from germline, CDR1 is SGHDT and CDR2 is YYEEEE. The CDR3 DNA sequence: TGTGCCAGCAGCGGATGGACAGGTAAGGTGAGGATAAATGAGCAGTTCTTC. Protein product: CASSGWTGKVRINEQFF.

This clonotype was seen at least ten times. The V gene is TRBV5-4, the J gene TRBJ2-7, with TRBD2 as a possible D gene (6 bases). Looked up from germline, CDR1 is SGHNT and CDR2 is YYREEE (reference sequence). CDR3 length: 15 amino acids. V dropped 5 bases and J dropped 2 bases, with 17 bases sitting between them. The CDR3 DNA reads TGTGCCAGCAGACCGGGGGTCGCGGAAGCCTACGAGCAGTACTTC. Encoded protein: CASRPGVAEAYEQYF.

About this clonotype: This may be a read error: a much more frequent sequence differs by one nucleotide. The chain couples TRBV20-1 to TRBJ2-1, with D unclear. Trimming took off 3 bases at V and 4 bases at J, with 10 bases between the two ends. Per germline, CDR1 DFQATT and CDR2 SNEGSKA (reference sequence). CDR3 length: 13 amino acids. CDR3 sequence (DNA): TGCAGTGCTAGGAACTGGGGTTACAATGAGCAGTTCTTC. It encodes CSARNWGYNEQFF.

This clonotype was observed many times. The chain uses TRBV12-3 or TRBV12-4 and TRBJ2-1; D is uncertain. The CDR3 length is 12 residues. Trimming removed 3 bases from V and 6 bases from J, with 6 bases in between. The CDR3 reads CASSFTGNEQFF. For the CDR3, the DNA is TGTGCCAGCAGTTTCACCGGCAATGAGCAGTTCTTC.